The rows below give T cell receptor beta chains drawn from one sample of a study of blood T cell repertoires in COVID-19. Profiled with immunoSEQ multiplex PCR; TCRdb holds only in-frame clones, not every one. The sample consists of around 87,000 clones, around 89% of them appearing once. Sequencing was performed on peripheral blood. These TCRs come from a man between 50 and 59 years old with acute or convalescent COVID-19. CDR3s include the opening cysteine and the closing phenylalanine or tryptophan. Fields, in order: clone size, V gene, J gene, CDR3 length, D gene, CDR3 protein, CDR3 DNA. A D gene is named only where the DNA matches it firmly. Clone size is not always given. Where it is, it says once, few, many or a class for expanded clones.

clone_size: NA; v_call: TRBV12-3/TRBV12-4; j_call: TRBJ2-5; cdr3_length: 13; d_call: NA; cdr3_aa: CASRHARKETQYF; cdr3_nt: TGTGCCAGCAGGCATGCTAGGAAAGAGACCCAGTACTTC
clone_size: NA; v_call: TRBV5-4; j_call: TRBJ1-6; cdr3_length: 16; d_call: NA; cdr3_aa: CASRSGPRDFNSPLHF; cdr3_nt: TGTGCCAGCAGATCGGGACCACGGGACTTTAATTCACCCCTCCACTTT
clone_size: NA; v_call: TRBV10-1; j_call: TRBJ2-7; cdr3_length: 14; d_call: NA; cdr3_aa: CASSEWDTTYEQYF; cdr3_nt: TGCGCCAGCAGTGAGTGGGACACCACCTACGAGCAGTACTTC
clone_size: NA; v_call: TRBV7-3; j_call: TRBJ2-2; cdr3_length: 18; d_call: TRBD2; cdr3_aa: CASPSPLAGYSDTGELFF; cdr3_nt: TGTGCCAGCCCCTCACCACTAGCGGGGTATTCCGACACCGGGGAGCTGTTTTTT
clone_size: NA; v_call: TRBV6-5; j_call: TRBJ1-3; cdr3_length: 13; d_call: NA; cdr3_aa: CATATESGNTIYF; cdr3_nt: TGTGCCACCGCGACAGAATCTGGAAACACCATATATTTT
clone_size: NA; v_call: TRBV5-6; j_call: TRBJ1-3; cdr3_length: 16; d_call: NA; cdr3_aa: CASSFRGWRTGNTIYF; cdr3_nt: TGTGCCAGCAGCTTTCGCGGGTGGCGGACTGGAAACACCATATATTTT
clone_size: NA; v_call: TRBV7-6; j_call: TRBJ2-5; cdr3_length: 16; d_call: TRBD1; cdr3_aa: CASSLVSGQGAETQYF; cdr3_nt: TGTGCCAGCAGCTTAGTATCGGGACAGGGTGCAGAGACCCAGTACTTC
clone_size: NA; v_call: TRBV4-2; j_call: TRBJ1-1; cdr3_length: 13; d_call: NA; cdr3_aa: CASSPLTGNEAFF; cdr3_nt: TGTGCCAGCAGCCCCCTTACGGGGAATGAAGCTTTCTTT
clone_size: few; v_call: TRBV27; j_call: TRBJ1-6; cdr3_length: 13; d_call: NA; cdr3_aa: CASSPRVRSPLHF; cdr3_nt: TGTGCCAGCAGTCCCAGGGTTCGTTCACCCCTCCACTTT
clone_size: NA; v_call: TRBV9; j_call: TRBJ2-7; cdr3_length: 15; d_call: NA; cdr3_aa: CASSASSNTRGEQYF; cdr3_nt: TGTGCCAGCAGCGCCTCTTCTAATACGAGGGGGGAGCAGTACTTC
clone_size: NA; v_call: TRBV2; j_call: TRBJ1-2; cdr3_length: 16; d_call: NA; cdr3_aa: CASSESVGGLDYGYTF; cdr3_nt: TGTGCCAGCAGTGAATCGGTGGGCGGACTCGACTATGGCTACACCTTC
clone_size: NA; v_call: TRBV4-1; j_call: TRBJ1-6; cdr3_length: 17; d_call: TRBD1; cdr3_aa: CASSQQIPGGLGSPLHF; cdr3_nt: TGCGCCAGCAGCCAACAAATACCAGGGGGGCTGGGTTCACCCCTCCACTTT
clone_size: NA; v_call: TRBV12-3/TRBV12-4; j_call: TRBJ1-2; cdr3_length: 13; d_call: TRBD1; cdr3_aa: CASSRDRGFGYTF; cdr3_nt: TGTGCCAGCAGCCGGGACAGGGGCTTTGGCTACACCTTC
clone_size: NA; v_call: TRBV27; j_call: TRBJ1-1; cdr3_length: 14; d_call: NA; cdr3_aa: CASSMRVSNTEAFF; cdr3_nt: TGTGCCAGCAGTATGAGGGTGTCGAACACTGAAGCTTTCTTT
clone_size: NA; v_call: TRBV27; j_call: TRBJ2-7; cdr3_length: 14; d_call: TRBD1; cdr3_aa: CASRFSGQGGEQYF; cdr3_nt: TGTGCCAGCAGATTCTCGGGACAGGGAGGCGAGCAGTACTTC